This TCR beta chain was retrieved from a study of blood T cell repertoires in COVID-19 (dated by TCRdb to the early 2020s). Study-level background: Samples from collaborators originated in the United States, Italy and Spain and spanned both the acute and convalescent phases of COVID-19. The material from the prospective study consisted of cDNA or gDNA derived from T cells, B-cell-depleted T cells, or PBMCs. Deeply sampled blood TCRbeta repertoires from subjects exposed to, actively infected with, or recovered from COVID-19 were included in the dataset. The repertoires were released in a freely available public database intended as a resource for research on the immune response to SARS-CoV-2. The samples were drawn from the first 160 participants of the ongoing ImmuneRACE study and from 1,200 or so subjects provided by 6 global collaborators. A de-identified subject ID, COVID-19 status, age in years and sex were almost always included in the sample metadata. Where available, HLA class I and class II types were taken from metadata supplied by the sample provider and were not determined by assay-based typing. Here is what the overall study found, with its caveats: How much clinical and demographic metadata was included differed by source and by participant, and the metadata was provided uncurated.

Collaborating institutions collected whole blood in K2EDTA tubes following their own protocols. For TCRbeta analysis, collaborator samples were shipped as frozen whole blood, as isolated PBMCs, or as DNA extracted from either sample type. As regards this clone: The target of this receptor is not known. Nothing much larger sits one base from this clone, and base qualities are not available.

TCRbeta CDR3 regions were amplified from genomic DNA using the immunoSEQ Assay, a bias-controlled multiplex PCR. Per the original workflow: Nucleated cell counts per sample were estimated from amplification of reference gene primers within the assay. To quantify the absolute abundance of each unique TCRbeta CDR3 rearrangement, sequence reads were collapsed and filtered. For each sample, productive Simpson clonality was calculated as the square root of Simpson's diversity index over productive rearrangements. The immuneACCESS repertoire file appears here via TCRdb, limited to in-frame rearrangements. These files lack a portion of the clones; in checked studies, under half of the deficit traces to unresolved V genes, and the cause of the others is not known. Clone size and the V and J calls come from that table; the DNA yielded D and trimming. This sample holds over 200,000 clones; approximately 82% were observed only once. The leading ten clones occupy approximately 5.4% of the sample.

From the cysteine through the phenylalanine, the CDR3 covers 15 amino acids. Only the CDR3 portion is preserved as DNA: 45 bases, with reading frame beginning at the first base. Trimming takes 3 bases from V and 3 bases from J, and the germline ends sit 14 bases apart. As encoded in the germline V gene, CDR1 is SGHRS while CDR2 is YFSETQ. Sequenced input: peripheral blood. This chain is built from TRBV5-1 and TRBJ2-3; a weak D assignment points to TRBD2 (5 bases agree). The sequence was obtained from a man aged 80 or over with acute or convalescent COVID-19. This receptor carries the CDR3 CASSSDGVPTDTQYF. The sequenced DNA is TGCGCCAGCAGCTCGGACGGGGTTCCGACAGATACGCAGTATTTT.